These T cell receptor beta chains were read from a single sample in a study of T cell repertoires in cytomegalovirus infection. For these TCRs, the target antigens are not known. TCRdb redid the calling of the reads with MiXCR, one entry per CDR3 protein. This table has 900,000 to 950,000 distinct CDR3 sequences, 25% to 40% appearing once. The sample here was cultured CD8+ T cells from PBMCs, taken from culture after CMV antigen stimulation. These receptors all come from a human donor in good health (CMV status not recorded). Some clones in this sample may be carry-over from other donors' samples. The CDR3 runs from the conserved cysteine through the conserved F or W. A D gene is named only where the DNA matches it firmly. The size field is filled for only some rows; it gives once, few, many or a size class.

v_call	clone_size	d_call	j_call	cdr3_nt	cdr3_aa
TRBV6-6	NA	TRBD1	TRBJ2-7	TGTGCCAGCACCACCGGGACAGGGCTGCCCTACGAGCAGTACTTC	CASTTGTGLPYEQYF
TRBV7-9	NA	TRBD1	TRBJ2-6	TGTGTCAGCAGCCCTCTCCAACCGGACAGGGGTTCGCCTGGGGCCAACGTCCTGACTTTC	CVSSPLQPDRGSPGANVLTF
TRBV27	NA	TRBD1	TRBJ1-5	TGTGCCAGCAGTTCAGGACAGGGGACCCTTAGCAATCAGCCCCAGCATTTT	CASSSGQGTLSNQPQHF
TRBV27	few	NA	TRBJ2-5	TGTGCCAGCAGTCGAAAGGGGATCCTAGCGGAGACCCAGTACTTC	CASSRKGILAETQYF
TRBV7-9	NA	NA	TRBJ2-1	TGTGCCAGCAGCTCCGATCAGGGAGGTGAGCAGTTCTTC	CASSSDQGGEQFF
TRBV27	once	NA	TRBJ2-2	TGTGCCAGCAGTTTATGGGGTCAGGGAGCGTCCGGGGAGCTGTTTTTT	CASSLWGQGASGELFF
TRBV7-7	many	TRBD2	TRBJ2-1	TGTGCTGTCGGGGGGTCCTACAATGAGCAGTTCTTC	CAVGGSYNEQFF
TRBV6-6	many	NA	TRBJ1-2	TGTGCCAGCAGACCTTCGGACCTGGCTGGCTACACCTTC	CASRPSDLAGYTF
TRBV19	few	NA	TRBJ2-3	TGTGCCAGTAGTATCGGACAAGGCACAGATACGCAGTATTTT	CASSIGQGTDTQYF
TRBV7-9	NA	NA	TRBJ2-5	TGTGCCAGCAGCTCCCCGGTCCAAGAGACCCAGTACTTC	CASSSPVQETQYF
TRBV7-6	NA	NA	TRBJ2-5	TGTGCTAGCAGCGGACGGCCGTCAGGGACTTTGGGACAAGAGACCCAGTACTTC	CASSGRPSGTLGQETQYF
TRBV7-6	NA	NA	TRBJ1-1	TGTGCCAGCAGCTTAAACAGGTGGGGAAACACTGAAGCTTTCTTT	CASSLNRWGNTEAFF
TRBV7-8	many	NA	TRBJ1-1	TGTGCCAGCAGCTACGGGACATATGAAGCTTTCTTT	CASSYGTYEAFF
TRBV2	NA	TRBD2	TRBJ2-7	TGTGCCAGCAGAGGTACTAGCGGGGGGGAGGTCACCTACGAGCAGTACTTC	CASRGTSGGEVTYEQYF
TRBV5-4	few	NA	TRBJ2-4	TGTGCCAGCAGCTCCCACCCATTTGACGAAAAAAACATTCAGTACTTC	CASSSHPFDEKNIQYF
TRBV5-6	NA	TRBD1	TRBJ1-2	TGTGCCAGCAGCTCGGACAGGGGACGGCTTTACTATGGCTACACCTTC	CASSSDRGRLYYGYTF
TRBV9	once	NA	TRBJ2-3	TGTGCCAGCAGCGCCGCTGGTCAAGGGGATACGCAGTATTTT	CASSAAGQGDTQYF
TRBV9	NA	TRBD1	TRBJ1-1	TGTGCCAGCAGCGTAGCTGAGGGGACAGGGGAGGGTGACACTGAAGCTTTCTTT	CASSVAEGTGEGDTEAFF
TRBV6-6	NA	TRBD1	TRBJ2-2	TGTGCCAGCAGTTACTCGACAGGGCGGAGCGGGGAGCTGTTTTTT	CASSYSTGRSGELFF
TRBV4-1	NA	NA	TRBJ1-5	TGCGCCAGCAGCCAAGAAGAGAGAGGGTTAAATCAGCCCCAGCATTTT	CASSQEERGLNQPQHF
TRBV12-3/TRBV12-4	many	TRBD1	TRBJ2-1	TGTGCCAGCGCAGGGGGAAGCAATGAGCAGTTCTTC	CASAGGSNEQFF
TRBV4-3	few	NA	TRBJ2-1	TGCGCCAGCAGCCAAGAGGGACAGGAGCTAGCGGGGTACAACAATGAGCAGTTCTTC	CASSQEGQELAGYNNEQFF
TRBV7-6	NA	TRBD2	TRBJ2-2	TGTGCCAGCGGGGGACTATATAACACCGGGGAGCTGTTTTTT	CASGGLYNTGELFF
TRBV19	few	TRBD1	TRBJ1-6	TGTGCCAGTAGTATTGGACAGGGTCTTGATTCACCCCTCCACTTT	CASSIGQGLDSPLHF
TRBV7-4	NA	NA	TRBJ1-1	TGTGCCAGCAGCCCCTCTGACCCAAGGGCTTTCTTT	CASSPSDPRAFF